These T cell receptor beta chains were read from a single sample in a study of cytomegalovirus exposure and HLA in healthy donors. Sequencing used immunoSEQ multiplex PCR; TCRdb keeps in-frame clones, though not all of them. The sample lists roughly 120,000 clones; approximately 76% were seen once. The sample comprised PBMCs. The source is a man aged 45 to 65 in good health and CMV-seropositive. Each CDR3 is given with its conserved first and last residue.

V: TRBV7-9; CDR3: CASRLTGGGPYEQYF
V: TRBV11-2; CDR3: CASSSHGGLNTGELFF
V: TRBV19; CDR3: CASSSFGTGGKNQPQHF
V: TRBV27; CDR3: CAAGIGADTEAFF
V: TRBV6-5; CDR3: CASSFLTGPNYGYTF
V: TRBV4-1; CDR3: CASSQDDNNEQFF
V: TRBV12-5; CDR3: CASGLVAGTGSNYGYTF
V: TRBV10-2; CDR3: CASSDMTANYGYTF
V: TRBV28; CDR3: CASSLLGRGGANVLTF
V: TRBV4-2; CDR3: CASSQGTGTGTEAFF
V: TRBV2; CDR3: CASSGREAQYF
V: TRBV11-2; CDR3: CASSSVPLPSDTQYF
V: TRBV10-2; CDR3: CASSDKGIQKDTEAFF
V: TRBV15; CDR3: CATSRGIYGYTF
V: TRBV27; CDR3: CASSFRSQFQGLGTEAFF
V: TRBV7-9; CDR3: CASRAGGRTHSGNTIYF
V: TRBV19; CDR3: CASSRQSSYNSPLHF
V: TRBV2; CDR3: CASLRGSSYEQYF
V: TRBV2; CDR3: CAGLTSGGADTQYF
V: TRBV15; CDR3: CATSRTGGGEKLFF
V: TRBV7-2; CDR3: CASSPRAGGQSGELFF
V: TRBV12-5; CDR3: CASGPEAASTDTQYF